A single sample gave rise to the 7 T cell receptor beta chains below, sequenced in a study of blood T cells in healthy people across ages. With a J-beta primer mix and a sample-barcoded 5' primer, a second PCR ran 7 to 11 cycles. TCRdb passed the 5' RACE reads through MiXCR, listing each CDR3 protein once. The sample lists fewer than 800,000 distinct CDR3 sequences, more than 20% occurring once. These data are also associated with another study on T cells of mothers and their children.

Sequenced: blood. Receptors were obtained from a boy aged 10-17 years in good health.

At least ten counts were recorded for this clonotype. The genes are TRBV7-2 and TRBJ1-2; a weak D match, TRBD1 (6 bases). The CDR3 covers 12 residues. V lost 2 bases, J lost 6 bases, and 7 bases lay in between. Per the germline V gene, CDR1 is SGHTA and CDR2 is FQGNSA. The CDR3 spells CASSLRGDGYTF. The CDR3 bases are TGTGCCAGCAGCTTAAGGGGGGATGGCTACACCTTC.

V is TRBV9 and J is TRBJ2-6, with TRBD1 as a possible D gene (6 bases). The CDR3 totals 18 residues. In germline, CDR1 is SGDLS, CDR2 YYNGEE. V was cut by 3 bases and J by 1 base, with 17 bases left in between. In DNA, the CDR3 is TGTGCCAGCAGCGGACACAGGGACGTTGGGTCTGGGGCCAACGTCCTGACTTTC. Translating it yields CASSGHRDVGSGANVLTF.

V usage is TRBV7-3 and J usage is TRBJ2-1; D gene ambiguous. V gave up 4 bases and J gave up 8 bases, with 12 bases separating them. This CDR3 contains 13 residues. Germline CDR1 SGHTA, CDR2 FQGTGA. The CDR3 coding sequence is TGTGCCAGCAGCTACCGCGTACTCGATGAGCAGTTCTTC. This sequence encodes CASSYRVLDEQFF.

The J gene is TRBJ2-3, the V gene TRBV5-6; TRBD2 aligns across 13 bases. Unmatched junction bases numbered 4, after V lost 1 base and J lost 5 bases. The CDR3 sequence is 16 residues long. Looked up from germline, CDR1 is SGHDT and CDR2 is YYEEEE. In DNA, the CDR3 is TGTGCCAGCAGCTTGACTAGCGGGGGGGCCAGAGATACGCAGTATTTT. Its translation is CASSLTSGGARDTQYF.

The CDR3 protein is CASSFRPGDTGELFF. The CDR3 DNA reads as TGTGCCAGCAGTTTCAGGCCGGGGGACACCGGGGAGCTGTTTTTT. The rearrangement links TRBV12-3 or TRBV12-4 to TRBJ2-2; the D gene is possibly TRBD2 (6 bases). CDR3 length equals 15 residues. Trimming took 3 bases from V and 3 from J, leaving 11 bases between them.

This chain uses TRBV20-1 with TRBJ1-2, with D possibly TRBD1 on 5 matching bases. Germline V CDR1 and CDR2: DFQATT, SNEGSKA (reference sequence). V shed 2 bases and J shed 3 bases, with 10 bases lying between them. The CDR3 is 13 residues long. CDR3: CSARHPQDYGYTF. CDR3 bases: TGCAGTGCTAGACACCCACAGGACTATGGCTACACCTTC.

Only a few counts were recorded for this clonotype. The chain has TRBV7-2 and TRBJ2-7; TRBD2 agrees at 8 bases. V lost 1 base to trimming and J lost 3 bases; unmatched junction nucleotides: 2. Looked up from germline, CDR1 is SGHTA and CDR2 is FQGNSA. This CDR3 is built from 14 residues. The DNA for the CDR3 is TGTGCCAGCAGCTTAGGACTAGCGTACTACGAGCAGTACTTC. This gives the protein CASSLGLAYYEQYF.